The present TCR beta chain was sequenced within a study of blood T cell repertoires in COVID-19. Looked up from germline, CDR1 is SNHLY and CDR2 is FYNNEI. Trimming pared 4 bases from V and 5 bases from J, leaving 12 bases between. The CDR3 covers 13 residues. In the authors' methods: Nucleated cell number was recorded as an estimate derived from reference gene primer amplification. Profiled with immunoSEQ multiplex PCR; TCRdb holds only in-frame clones, not every one. V and J calls and clone size are those listed in that table; D and trimming were worked out from the DNA. Here the sample spans 280,000 or so clones, roughly 90% being singletons.

The TCR was taken from a woman aged 50 to 60 who had been exposed to COVID-19. Sequenced material: PBMCs or T cells enriched from blood (not recorded which). The chain combines TRBV2 with TRBJ2-7; possible D gene TRBD2, 6 bases. CDR3 sequence (DNA): TGTGCCAGCAGTGTGGAGGGGAACCACGAGCAGTACTTC. It is translated as CASSVEGNHEQYF.